One sample yielded the 17 T cell receptor beta chains listed below, sequenced in a study of shared clonotypes between healthy human individuals. TCRdb's table, derived via immunoSEQ multiplex PCR, lists solely in-frame clones and lacks some. This sample has 2 million to 2.5 million clones, with 90% to 95% found just once. Specimen: naive CD4+ T cells from PBMCs. The subset: CD45RA+ positively selected. The receptors were sampled from a man aged 18 to 30 in good health. Some clones in this sample may be carry-over from other donors' samples.

The chain has TRBV7-8 and TRBJ1-3, with 7 bases fitting TRBD1. In germline, CDR1 is SGHVS, CDR2 FQNEAQ. This CDR3 is built from 16 residues. Unmatched junction bases numbered 7, after V lost 3 bases and J lost 2 bases. CDR3 protein: CASSFRGSSPGNTIYF. CDR3 DNA: TGTGCCAGCAGCTTCAGGGGGTCTTCTCCTGGAAACACCATATATTTT.

V is TRBV5-1 and J is TRBJ2-3; the D gene is possibly TRBD2 (5 bases). There are 16 residues in the CDR3. V lost 4 bases to trimming and J lost 1 base, with 16 bases between them. Germline CDR1 is SGHRS and CDR2 is YFSETQ. As DNA, the CDR3 is TGCGCCAGCAGCCCTGGTGCGAGTAGCGGCACAGATACGCAGTATTTT. Encoded protein: CASSPGASSGTDTQYF.

This chain connects TRBV5-1 to TRBJ2-1, with D hard to call. The CDR3 contains 14 residues. Trimming shortened V by 5 bases and J by 0 bases, and 9 bases separated the two germline ends. Per the germline V gene, CDR1 is SGHRS and CDR2 is YFSETQ. The CDR3 here is CASSPESSYNEQFF. Written as DNA, the CDR3 is TGCGCCAGCAGTCCTGAAAGCTCCTACAATGAGCAGTTCTTC.

The genes are TRBV28 and TRBJ2-3; a possible D gene is TRBD2 (6 bases). The CDR3 is made up of 16 amino acids. V was shortened by 6 bases and J by 2 bases, with 18 bases between the two germline ends. Germline loops: CDR1 MDHEN, CDR2 SYDVKM. The chain's CDR3 is CASRGSSAGNTDTQYF. The CDR3 DNA sequence: TGTGCCAGCAGGGGGAGTTCGGCGGGAAACACAGATACGCAGTATTTT. Full variable domain (outside the CDR3, taken from reference TRBV28 and TRBJ2-3): DVKVTQSSRYLVKRTGEKVFLECVQDMDHENMFWYRQDPGLGLRLIYFSYDVKMKEKGDIPEGYSVSREKKERFSLILESASTNQTSMYLCASRGSSAGNTDTQYFGPGTRLTVL.

This chain joins TRBV19 and TRBJ1-5, with D possibly being TRBD1 (6 bases). V lost 3 bases and J lost 6, with 9 bases in between. From germline, CDR1 is LNHDA and CDR2 SQIVND (reference sequence). The CDR3 has 13 amino acids. The CDR3 DNA sequence: TGTGCCAGTAGTATCAGGGGTGCTCAGCCCCAGCATTTT. Its translation: CASSIRGAQPQHF.

The J gene is TRBJ2-1, the V gene TRBV5-1, with 9 nucleotides matching TRBD1. The germline gives CDR1 SGHRS, CDR2 YFSETQ. This CDR3 comprises 15 residues. V lost 5 bases to trimming and J lost 4 bases; unmatched junction nucleotides: 7. DNA for the CDR3: TGCGCCAGCAGGTCCACGGGACAGGGATACAATGAGCAGTTCTTC. This encodes CASRSTGQGYNEQFF.

The chain carries TRBV6-5 and TRBJ2-7; 9 bases match TRBD2. The CDR3 is made up of 15 amino acids. Germline V gene data show CDR1 as MNHEY and CDR2 as SVGAGI. V lost 6 bases, J lost 4 bases, and 10 bases stayed unmatched. The CDR3 spells CASSRTGTSMYEQYF. DNA for the CDR3: TGTGCCAGCAGCCGGACCGGGACTAGCATGTACGAGCAGTACTTC.

This chain uses TRBV4-1 with TRBJ2-7, with D possibly TRBD1 on 6 matching bases. Germline loops: CDR1 MGHRA, CDR2 YSYEKL. The V end lost 0 bases, the J end lost 12 bases, and 24 bases lay between the germline ends. This CDR3 is built from 16 residues. The CDR3 protein is CASSQEPGRGEYSRYF. As DNA, the CDR3 is TGCGCCAGCAGCCAAGAACCCGGCAGGGGCGAGTATAGTCGGTACTTC.

The V gene is TRBV2, the J gene TRBJ1-2; TRBD1 agrees at 9 bases. CDR1 and CDR2 (germline): SNHLY, FYNNEI. The V segment lost 4 bases and the J segment 7 bases; nucleotides outside the gene matches: 7. This CDR3 comprises 14 residues. CDR3 bases: TGTGCCAGCAGTGCCTTCGACAGGGGGGCTGGCTACACCTTC. Encoded protein: CASSAFDRGAGYTF.

This chain links TRBV18 with TRBJ1-1, with D hard to call. Trimming removed 5 bases from V and 2 bases from J, with 12 bases in between. The CDR3 consists of 14 residues. The germline V gene encodes CDR1 KGHSH and CDR2 LQKENI. In DNA, the CDR3 is TGTGCCAGCTCATTCACACAATCTAACACTGAAGCTTTCTTT. It translates to CASSFTQSNTEAFF. The whole variable domain, remainder taken from reference TRBV18 and TRBJ1-1, is NAGVMQNPRHLVRRRGQEARLRCSPMKGHSHVYWYRQLPEEGLKFMVYLQKENIIDESGMPKERFSAEFPKEGPSILRIQQVVRGDSAAYFCASSFTQSNTEAFFGQGTRLTVV.

V usage is TRBV4-2 and J usage is TRBJ2-7, with 9 positions matching TRBD2. CDR3 size: 16 residues. V shed 4 bases, J shed 3 bases, and the junction held 10 bases outside the gene matches. Germline values: CDR1 LGHNA, CDR2 YNFKEQ. In nucleotides, the CDR3 is TGTGCCAGCAGCCGGGGAGTAGCGGGAGTAGGCTACGAGCAGTACTTC. Its protein is CASSRGVAGVGYEQYF.

The chain links TRBV6-1 to TRBJ2-2; D is unclear. Per germline, CDR1 MNHNS and CDR2 SASEGT. Trimming removed 7 bases at V and 4 bases at J, with 13 bases between. CDR3 length: 14 residues. For the CDR3, the DNA is TGTGCCAGCAAGAAAGAAGAGGTCACCGGGGAGCTGTTTTTT. It translates to CASKKEEVTGELFF.

The chain links TRBV6-5 to TRBJ2-2; 13 bases line up with TRBD2. Losses at the gene ends were 5 bases for V and 9 bases for J; bases not matched to a gene: 6. This CDR3 spans 15 amino acids. CDR1 MNHEY and CDR2 SVGAGI come from the germline V gene. The CDR3 region is CASSTGLAGARELFF. CDR3 sequence (DNA): TGTGCCAGCAGTACTGGACTAGCGGGAGCCAGGGAGCTGTTTTTT.

There are a few counts of this clone. This chain uses TRBV7-9 with TRBJ1-1; a weak D match, TRBD1 (5 bases). With 3 bases removed from V and 0 bases from J, the gap between germline ends came to 8 bases. CDR1 SEHNR and CDR2 FQNEAQ come from the germline V gene (reference sequence). This CDR3 is 14 amino acids long. The CDR3 is CASSFPGLNTEAFF. CDR3 bases: TGTGCCAGCAGCTTCCCAGGGCTGAACACTGAAGCTTTCTTT.

The V gene is TRBV27, the J gene TRBJ1-1, with D perhaps matching TRBD1 (5 bases). Germline CDR1 reads MNHEY; CDR2 reads SMNVEV (reference sequence). CDR3 length equals 15 residues. V gave up 1 base and J gave up 2 bases, with 11 bases separating them. The CDR3 DNA follows: TGTGCCAGCAGTTTATTTGGTCAGGGAAACACTGAAGCTTTCTTT. Its translation is CASSLFGQGNTEAFF.

J is TRBJ2-1 and V is TRBV5-1; D might be TRBD1 or TRBD2, each matching 6 bases. V dropped 0 bases and J dropped 6 bases, with 13 bases sitting between them. The CDR3 is made up of 15 amino acids. The V gene's germline CDR1 is SGHRS and CDR2 YFSETQ. Here the CDR3 DNA reads TGCGCCAGCAGCTTGGATCCGGGGGCCTCCAATGAGCAGTTCTTC. Its translation is CASSLDPGASNEQFF.

DNA for the CDR3: TGTGCCAGCAGCTTAACCCGACAGGGCGGTACGCAGTATTTT. As protein: CASSLTRQGGTQYF. The chain has TRBV7-3 and TRBJ2-3, with 7 bases that match TRBD1. The length of the CDR3 is 14 residues. Per germline, CDR1 SGHTA and CDR2 FQGTGA. The junction had 5 bases not matched to a gene; V was cut back by 0 bases and J by 8 bases.